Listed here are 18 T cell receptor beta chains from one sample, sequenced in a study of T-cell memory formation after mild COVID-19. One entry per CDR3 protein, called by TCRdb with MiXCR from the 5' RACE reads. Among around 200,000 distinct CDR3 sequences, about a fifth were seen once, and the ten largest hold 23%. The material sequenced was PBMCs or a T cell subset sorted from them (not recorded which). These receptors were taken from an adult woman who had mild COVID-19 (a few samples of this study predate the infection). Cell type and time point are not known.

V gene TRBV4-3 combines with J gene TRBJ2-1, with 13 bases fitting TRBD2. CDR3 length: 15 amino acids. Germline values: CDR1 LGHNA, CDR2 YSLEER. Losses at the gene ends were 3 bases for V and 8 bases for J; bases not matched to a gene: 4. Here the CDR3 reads CASSHGTSGIDEQFF. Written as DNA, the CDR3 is TGCGCCAGCAGCCATGGGACTAGCGGGATAGATGAGCAGTTCTTC.

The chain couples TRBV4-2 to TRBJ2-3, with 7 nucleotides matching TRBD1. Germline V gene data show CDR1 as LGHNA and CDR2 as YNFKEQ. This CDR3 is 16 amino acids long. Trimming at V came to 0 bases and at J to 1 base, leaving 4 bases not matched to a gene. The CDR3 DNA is TGTGCCAGCAGCCAAGAACAGGGGCTCGGCACAGATACGCAGTATTTT. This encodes CASSQEQGLGTDTQYF.

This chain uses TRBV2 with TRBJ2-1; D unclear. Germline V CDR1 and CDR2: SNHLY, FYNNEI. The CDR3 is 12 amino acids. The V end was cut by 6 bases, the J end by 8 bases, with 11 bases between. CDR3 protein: CASRVRWDEQFF. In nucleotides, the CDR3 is TGTGCCAGCAGGGTCCGGTGGGATGAGCAGTTCTTC.

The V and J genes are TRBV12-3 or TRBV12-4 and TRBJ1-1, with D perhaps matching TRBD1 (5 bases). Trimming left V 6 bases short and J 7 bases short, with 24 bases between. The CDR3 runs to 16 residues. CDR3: CASRDVGSGTLGEAFF. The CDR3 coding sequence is TGTGCCAGCAGGGACGTGGGATCAGGGACTCTCGGTGAAGCTTTCTTT.

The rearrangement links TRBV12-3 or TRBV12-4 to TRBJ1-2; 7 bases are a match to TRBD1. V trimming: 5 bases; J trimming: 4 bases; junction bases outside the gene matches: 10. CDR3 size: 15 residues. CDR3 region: CASSGGGQLPYGYTF. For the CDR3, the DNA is TGTGCCAGCAGTGGAGGGGGACAGTTACCCTATGGCTACACCTTC.

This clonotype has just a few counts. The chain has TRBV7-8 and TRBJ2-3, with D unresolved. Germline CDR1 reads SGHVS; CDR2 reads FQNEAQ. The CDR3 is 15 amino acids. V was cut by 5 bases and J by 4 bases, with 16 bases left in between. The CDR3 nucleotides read TGTGCCAGCAGCACCCGGCCGGCAGGCCCAGATACGCAGTATTTT. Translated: CASSTRPAGPDTQYF.

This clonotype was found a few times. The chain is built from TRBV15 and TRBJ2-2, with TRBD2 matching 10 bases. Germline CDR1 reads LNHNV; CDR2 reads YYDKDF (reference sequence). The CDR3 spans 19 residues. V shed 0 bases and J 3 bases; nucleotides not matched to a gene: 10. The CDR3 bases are TGTGCCACCAGCAGAGATGGTTGGCTAGCGGGAGTTGACACCGGGGAGCTGTTTTTT. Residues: CATSRDGWLAGVDTGELFF.

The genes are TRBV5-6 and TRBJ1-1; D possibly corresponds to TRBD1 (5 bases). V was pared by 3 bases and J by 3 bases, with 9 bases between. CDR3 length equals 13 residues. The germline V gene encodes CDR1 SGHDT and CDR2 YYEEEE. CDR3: CASSYDSHTEAFF. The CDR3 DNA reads TGTGCCAGCAGCTACGACAGTCACACTGAAGCTTTCTTT.

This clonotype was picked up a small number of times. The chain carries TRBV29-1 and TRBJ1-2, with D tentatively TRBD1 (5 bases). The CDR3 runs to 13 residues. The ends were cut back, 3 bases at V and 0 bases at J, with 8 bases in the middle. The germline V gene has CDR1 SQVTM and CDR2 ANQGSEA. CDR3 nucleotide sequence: TGCAGCGTTGACCCAGGGACTAACTATGGCTACACCTTC. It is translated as CSVDPGTNYGYTF.

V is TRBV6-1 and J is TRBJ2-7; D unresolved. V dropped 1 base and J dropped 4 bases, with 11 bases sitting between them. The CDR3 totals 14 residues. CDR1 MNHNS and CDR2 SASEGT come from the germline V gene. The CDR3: CASSEGLGIYEQYF. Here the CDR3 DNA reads TGTGCCAGCAGTGAAGGGTTAGGGATATACGAGCAGTACTTC.

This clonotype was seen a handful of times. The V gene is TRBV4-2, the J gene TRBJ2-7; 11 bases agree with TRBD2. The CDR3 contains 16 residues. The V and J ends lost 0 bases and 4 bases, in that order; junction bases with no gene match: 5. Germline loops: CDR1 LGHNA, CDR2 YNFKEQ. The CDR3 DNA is TGTGCCAGCAGCCAAGATAGGACTAGCGGGTTTTACGAGCAGTACTTC. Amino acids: CASSQDRTSGFYEQYF.

The DNA of the CDR3 is TGTGCCAGCAGCAGATTTACAGGGTACGAGCAGTACTTC. Its protein product is CASSRFTGYEQYF. The chain carries TRBV5-4 and TRBJ2-7; a possible D gene is TRBD1 (6 bases). There are 13 residues in the CDR3. Germline assignment: CDR1 SGHNT and CDR2 YYREEE (reference sequence). Trimming left V 4 bases short and J 4 bases short, with 12 bases between.

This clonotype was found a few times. CDR3 region: CASGRAYNEQFF. The CDR3 nucleotides are TGTGCCAGCGGGAGGGCCTACAATGAGCAGTTCTTC. The genes are TRBV7-8 and TRBJ2-1, with 7 bases identical to TRBD2. Germline loops: CDR1 SGHVS, CDR2 FQNEAQ. The CDR3 has 12 amino acids. J was trimmed by 2 bases and V by 8 bases; bases with no gene match: 0.

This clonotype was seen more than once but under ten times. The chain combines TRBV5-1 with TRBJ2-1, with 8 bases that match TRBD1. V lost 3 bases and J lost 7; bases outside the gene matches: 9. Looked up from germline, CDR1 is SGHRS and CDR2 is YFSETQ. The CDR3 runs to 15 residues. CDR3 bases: TGCGCCAGCAGCTCGTCCCAGGGGGCCTTGAATGAGCAGTTCTTC. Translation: CASSSSQGALNEQFF.

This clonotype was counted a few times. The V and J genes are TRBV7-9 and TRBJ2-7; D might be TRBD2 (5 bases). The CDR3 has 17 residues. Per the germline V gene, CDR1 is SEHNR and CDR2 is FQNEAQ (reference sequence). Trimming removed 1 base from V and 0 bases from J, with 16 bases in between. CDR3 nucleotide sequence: TGTGCCAGCAGCTTAGTTCCCCCAACGGGGATCTCCTACGAGCAGTACTTC. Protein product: CASSLVPPTGISYEQYF.

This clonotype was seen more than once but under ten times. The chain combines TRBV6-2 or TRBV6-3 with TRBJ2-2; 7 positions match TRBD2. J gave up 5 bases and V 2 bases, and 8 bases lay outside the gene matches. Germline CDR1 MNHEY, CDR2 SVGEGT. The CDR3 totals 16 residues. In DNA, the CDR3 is TGTGCCAGCAGTTACCGTGTTAGCGGGCCTACCGGGGAGCTGTTTTTT. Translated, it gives CASSYRVSGPTGELFF.

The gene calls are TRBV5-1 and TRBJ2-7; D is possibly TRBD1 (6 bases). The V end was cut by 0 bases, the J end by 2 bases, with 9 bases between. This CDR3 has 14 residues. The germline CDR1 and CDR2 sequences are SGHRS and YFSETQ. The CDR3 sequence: CASSLGGGPYEQYF. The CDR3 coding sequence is TGCGCCAGCAGCTTGGGTGGGGGCCCCTACGAGCAGTACTTC.

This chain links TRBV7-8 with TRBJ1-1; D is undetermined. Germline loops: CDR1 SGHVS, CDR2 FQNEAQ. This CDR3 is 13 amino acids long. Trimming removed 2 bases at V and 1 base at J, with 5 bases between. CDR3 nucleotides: TGTGCCAGCAGCTTAAGGCCGAACACTGAAGCTTTCTTT. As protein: CASSLRPNTEAFF.